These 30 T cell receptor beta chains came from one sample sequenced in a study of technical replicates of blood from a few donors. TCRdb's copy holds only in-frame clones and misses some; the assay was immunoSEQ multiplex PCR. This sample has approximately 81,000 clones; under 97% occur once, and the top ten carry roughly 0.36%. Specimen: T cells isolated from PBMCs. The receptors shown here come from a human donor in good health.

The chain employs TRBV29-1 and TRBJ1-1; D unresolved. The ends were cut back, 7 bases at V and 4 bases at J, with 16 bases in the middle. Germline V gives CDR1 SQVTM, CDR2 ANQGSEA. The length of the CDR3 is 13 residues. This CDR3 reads CSASRVGGTEAFF. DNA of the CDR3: TGCAGCGCTAGTCGGGTTGGAGGCACTGAAGCTTTCTTT.

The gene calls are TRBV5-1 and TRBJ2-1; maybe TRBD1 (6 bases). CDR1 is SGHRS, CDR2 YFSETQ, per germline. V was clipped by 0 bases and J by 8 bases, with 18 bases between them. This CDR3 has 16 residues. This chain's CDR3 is CASSLGPPAPGDEQFF. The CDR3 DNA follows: TGCGCCAGCAGCTTGGGCCCCCCAGCCCCAGGGGATGAGCAGTTCTTC.

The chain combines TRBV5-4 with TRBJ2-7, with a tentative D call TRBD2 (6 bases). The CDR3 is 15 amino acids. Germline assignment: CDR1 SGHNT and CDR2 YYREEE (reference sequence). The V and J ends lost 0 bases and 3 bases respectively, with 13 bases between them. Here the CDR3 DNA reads TGTGCCAGCAGCTTGGATATCGTAGCGGACTACGAGCAGTACTTC. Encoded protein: CASSLDIVADYEQYF.

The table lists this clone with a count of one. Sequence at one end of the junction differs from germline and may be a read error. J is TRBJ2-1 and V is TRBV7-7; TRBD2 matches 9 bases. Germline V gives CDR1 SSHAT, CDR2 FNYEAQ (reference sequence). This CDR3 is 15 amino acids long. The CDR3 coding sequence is TGTGCTAGCAGCCCCTGGTCTGGCGGGAGGGATGAGCAGTTCTTC. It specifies CASSPWSGGRDEQFF. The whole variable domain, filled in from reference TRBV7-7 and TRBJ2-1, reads GAGVSQSPRYKVTKRGQDVTLRCDPISSHATLYWYQQALGQGPEFLTYFNYEAQPDKSGLPSDRFSAERPEGSISTLTIQRTEQRDSAMYRCASSPWSGGRDEQFFGPGTRLTVL.

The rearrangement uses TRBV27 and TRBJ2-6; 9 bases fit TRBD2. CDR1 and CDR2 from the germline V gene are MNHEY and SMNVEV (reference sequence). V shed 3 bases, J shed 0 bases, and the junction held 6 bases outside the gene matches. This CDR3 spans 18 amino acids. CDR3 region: CASSFGLAGTSGANVLTF. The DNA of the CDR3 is TGTGCCAGCAGTTTCGGGCTAGCGGGGACCTCTGGGGCCAACGTCCTGACTTTC.

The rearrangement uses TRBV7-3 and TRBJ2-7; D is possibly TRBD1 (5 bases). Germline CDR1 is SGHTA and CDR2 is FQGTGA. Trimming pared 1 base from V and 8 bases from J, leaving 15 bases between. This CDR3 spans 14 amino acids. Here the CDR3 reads CASSLIPGIEQQYF. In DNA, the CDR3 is TGTGCCAGCAGCTTAATTCCAGGGATAGAGCAGCAGTACTTC.

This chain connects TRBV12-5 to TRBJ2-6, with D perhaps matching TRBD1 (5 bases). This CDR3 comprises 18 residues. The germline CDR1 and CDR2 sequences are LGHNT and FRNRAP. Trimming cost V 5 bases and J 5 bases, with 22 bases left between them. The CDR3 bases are TGTGCTAGTGGTCGTCGTCCTGCAGGACAAAGTCGGGCCAACGTCCTGACTTTC. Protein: CASGRRPAGQSRANVLTF. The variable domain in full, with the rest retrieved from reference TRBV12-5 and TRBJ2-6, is DARVTQTPRHKVTEMGQEVTMRCQPILGHNTVFWYRQTMMQGLELLAYFRNRAPLDDSGMPKDRFSAEMPDATLATLKIQPSEPRDSAVYFCASGRRPAGQSRANVLTFGAGSRLTVL.

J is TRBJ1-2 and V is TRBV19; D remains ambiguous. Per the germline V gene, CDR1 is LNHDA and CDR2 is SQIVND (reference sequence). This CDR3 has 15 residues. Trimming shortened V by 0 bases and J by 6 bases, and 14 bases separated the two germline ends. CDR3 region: CASSIDPPSRNGYTF. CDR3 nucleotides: TGTGCCAGTAGTATAGATCCCCCCAGCAGGAATGGCTACACCTTC.

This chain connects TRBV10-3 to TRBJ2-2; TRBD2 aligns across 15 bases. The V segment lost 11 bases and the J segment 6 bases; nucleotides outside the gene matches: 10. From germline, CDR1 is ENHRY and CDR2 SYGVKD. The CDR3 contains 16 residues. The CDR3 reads CALGTSGRTVAGELFF. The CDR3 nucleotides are TGTGCCTTAGGGACTAGCGGGAGGACGGTCGCCGGGGAGCTGTTTTTT.

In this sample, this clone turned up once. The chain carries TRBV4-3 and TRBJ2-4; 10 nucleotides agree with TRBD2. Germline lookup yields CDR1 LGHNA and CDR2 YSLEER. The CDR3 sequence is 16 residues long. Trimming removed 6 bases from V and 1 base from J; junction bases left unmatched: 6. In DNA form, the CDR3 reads TGCGCCAGCAGTTTAGGACTAGCGGCGGCCAAAAACATTCAGTACTTC. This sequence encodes CASSLGLAAAKNIQYF.

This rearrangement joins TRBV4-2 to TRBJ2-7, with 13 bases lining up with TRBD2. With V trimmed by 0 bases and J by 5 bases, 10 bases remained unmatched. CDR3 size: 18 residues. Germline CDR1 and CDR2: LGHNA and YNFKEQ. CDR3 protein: CASSQESRTSGSRNEQYF. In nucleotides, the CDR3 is TGTGCCAGCAGCCAAGAATCTAGGACTAGCGGGAGCAGGAACGAGCAGTACTTC.

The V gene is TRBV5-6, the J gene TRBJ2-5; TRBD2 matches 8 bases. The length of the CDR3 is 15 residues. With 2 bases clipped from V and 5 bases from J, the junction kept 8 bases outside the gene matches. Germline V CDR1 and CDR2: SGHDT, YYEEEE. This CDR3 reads CASSLGSTSVETQYF. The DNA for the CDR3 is TGTGCCAGCAGCTTAGGGTCGACTAGCGTGGAGACCCAGTACTTC.

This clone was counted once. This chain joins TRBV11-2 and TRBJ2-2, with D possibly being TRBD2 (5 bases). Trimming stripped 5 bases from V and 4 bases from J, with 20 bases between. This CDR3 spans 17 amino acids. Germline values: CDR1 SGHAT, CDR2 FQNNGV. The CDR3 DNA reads TGTGCCAGCAGCCTGCCGGTGAGGGAATTCGGCACCGGGGAGCTGTTTTTT. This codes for CASSLPVREFGTGELFF.

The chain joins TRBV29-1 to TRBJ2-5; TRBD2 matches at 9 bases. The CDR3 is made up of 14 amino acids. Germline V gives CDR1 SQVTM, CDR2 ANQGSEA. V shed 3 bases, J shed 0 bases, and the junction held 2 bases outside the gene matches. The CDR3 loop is CSVETSGYQETQYF. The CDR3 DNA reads TGCAGCGTTGAGACTAGCGGTTACCAAGAGACCCAGTACTTC.

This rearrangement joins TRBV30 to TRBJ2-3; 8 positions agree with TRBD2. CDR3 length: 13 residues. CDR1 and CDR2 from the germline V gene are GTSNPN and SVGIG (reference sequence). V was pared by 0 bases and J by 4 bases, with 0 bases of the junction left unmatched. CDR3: CAWSVAGADTQYF. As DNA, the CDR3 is TGTGCCTGGAGTGTAGCGGGAGCAGATACGCAGTATTTT.

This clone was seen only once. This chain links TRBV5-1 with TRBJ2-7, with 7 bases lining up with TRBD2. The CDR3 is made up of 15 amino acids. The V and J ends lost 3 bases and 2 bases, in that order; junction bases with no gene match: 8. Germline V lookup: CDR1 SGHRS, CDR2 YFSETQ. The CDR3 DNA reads TGCGCCAGCAGCTCTTCTTGGGGGGGGGCCTACGAGCAGTACTTC. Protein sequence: CASSSSWGGAYEQYF.

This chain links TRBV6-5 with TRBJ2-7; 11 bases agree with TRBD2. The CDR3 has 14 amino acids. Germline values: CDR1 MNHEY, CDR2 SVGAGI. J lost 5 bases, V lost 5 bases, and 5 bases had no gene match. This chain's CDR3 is CASSPQLAGDEQYF. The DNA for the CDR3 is TGTGCCAGCAGTCCCCAACTAGCGGGAGACGAGCAGTACTTC.

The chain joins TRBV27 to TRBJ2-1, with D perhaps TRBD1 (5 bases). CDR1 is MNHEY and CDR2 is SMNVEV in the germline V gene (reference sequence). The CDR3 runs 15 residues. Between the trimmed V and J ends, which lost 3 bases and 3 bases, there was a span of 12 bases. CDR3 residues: CASSFYSQGYNEQFF. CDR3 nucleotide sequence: TGTGCCAGCAGTTTTTATAGCCAGGGCTACAATGAGCAGTTCTTC.

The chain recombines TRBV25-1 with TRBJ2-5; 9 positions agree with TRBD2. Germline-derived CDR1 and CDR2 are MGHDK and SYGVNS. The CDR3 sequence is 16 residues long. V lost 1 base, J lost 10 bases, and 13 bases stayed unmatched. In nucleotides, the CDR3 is TGTGCCAGCAGTGAATTGTCTAGCGGGATTTTAGAGCTCCAGTACTTC. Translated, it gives CASSELSSGILELQYF.

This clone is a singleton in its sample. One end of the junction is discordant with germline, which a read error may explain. CDR3 sequence: CASSYTGDLYGYTF. Written as DNA, the CDR3 is TGTGCCAGCAGTTATACAGGCGACCTTTATGGTTACACCTTC. This chain uses TRBV14 with TRBJ1-2; possibly TRBD1 for D (5 bases). The V gene's germline CDR1 is SGHDN and CDR2 FVKESK. CDR3 length: 14 amino acids.

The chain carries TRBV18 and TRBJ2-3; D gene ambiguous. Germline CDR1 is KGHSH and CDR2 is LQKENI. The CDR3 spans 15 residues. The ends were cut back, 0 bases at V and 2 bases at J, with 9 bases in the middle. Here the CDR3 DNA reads TGTGCCAGCTCACCACCGGGCGTACCCACAGATACGCAGTATTTT. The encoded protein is CASSPPGVPTDTQYF.

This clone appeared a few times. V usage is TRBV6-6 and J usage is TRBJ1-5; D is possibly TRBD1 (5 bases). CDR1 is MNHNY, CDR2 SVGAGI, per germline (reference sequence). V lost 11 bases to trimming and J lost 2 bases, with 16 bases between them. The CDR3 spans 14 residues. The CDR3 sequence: CASTRVLGNQPQHF. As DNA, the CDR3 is TGTGCCTCAACCAGGGTATTAGGCAATCAGCCCCAGCATTTT.

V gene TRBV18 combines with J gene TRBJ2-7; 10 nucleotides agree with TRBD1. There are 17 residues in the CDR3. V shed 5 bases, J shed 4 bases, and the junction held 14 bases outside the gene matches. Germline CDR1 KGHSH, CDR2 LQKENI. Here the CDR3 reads CASSSQTGGGRSYEQYF. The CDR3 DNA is TGTGCCAGCTCATCACAGACAGGGGGCGGCCGCTCTTACGAGCAGTACTTC. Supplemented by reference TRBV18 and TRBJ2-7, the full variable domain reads NAGVMQNPRHLVRRRGQEARLRCSPMKGHSHVYWYRQLPEEGLKFMVYLQKENIIDESGMPKERFSAEFPKEGPSILRIQQVVRGDSAAYFCASSSQTGGGRSYEQYFGPGTRLTVT.

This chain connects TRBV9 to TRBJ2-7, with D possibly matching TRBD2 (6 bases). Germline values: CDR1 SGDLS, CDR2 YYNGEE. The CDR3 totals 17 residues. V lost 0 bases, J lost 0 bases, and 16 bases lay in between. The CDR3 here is CASSVAGYGGSSYEQYF. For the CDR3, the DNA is TGTGCCAGCAGCGTAGCCGGGTACGGGGGTAGCTCCTACGAGCAGTACTTC.

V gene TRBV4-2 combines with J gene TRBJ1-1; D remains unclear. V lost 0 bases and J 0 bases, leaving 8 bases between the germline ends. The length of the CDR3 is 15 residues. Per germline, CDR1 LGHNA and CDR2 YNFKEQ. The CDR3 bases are TGTGCCAGCAGCCAAGATGAGGGAATGAACACTGAAGCTTTCTTT. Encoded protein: CASSQDEGMNTEAFF.

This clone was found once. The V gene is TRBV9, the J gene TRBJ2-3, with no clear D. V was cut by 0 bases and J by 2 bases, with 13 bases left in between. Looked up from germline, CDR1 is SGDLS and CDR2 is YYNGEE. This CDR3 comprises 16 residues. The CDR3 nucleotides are TGTGCCAGCAGCGTAGAGTCGTTCGCGTACACAGATACGCAGTATTTT. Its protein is CASSVESFAYTDTQYF.

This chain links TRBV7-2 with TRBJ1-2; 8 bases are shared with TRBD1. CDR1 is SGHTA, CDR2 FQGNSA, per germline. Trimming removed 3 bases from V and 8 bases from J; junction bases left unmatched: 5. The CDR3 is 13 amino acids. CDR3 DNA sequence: TGTGCCAGCAGCTTCCTGACAGGGGACGGCTACACCTTC. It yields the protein CASSFLTGDGYTF.

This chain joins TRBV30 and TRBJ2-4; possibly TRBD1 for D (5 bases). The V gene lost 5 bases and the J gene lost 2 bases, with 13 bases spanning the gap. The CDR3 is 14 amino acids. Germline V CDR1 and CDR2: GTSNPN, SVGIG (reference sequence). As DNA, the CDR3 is TGTGCCTGGTTCCCTCAGGGTACCAAAAACATTCAGTACTTC. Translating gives CAWFPQGTKNIQYF.

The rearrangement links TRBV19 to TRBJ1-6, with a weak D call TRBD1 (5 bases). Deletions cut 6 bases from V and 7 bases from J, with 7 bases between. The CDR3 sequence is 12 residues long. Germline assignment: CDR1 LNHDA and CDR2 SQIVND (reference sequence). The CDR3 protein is CASRDTNSPLHF. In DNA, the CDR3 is TGTGCCAGTAGGGACACGAATTCACCCCTCCACTTT.

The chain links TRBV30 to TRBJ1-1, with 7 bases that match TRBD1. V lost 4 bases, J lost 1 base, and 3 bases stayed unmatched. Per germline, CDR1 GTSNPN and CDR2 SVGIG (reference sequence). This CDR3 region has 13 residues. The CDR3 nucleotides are TGTGCCTGGACACAGGGGACGAACACTGAAGCTTTCTTT. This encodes CAWTQGTNTEAFF.